The TCR beta chain described here comes from a study of control samples from healthy donors and cancer patients. Some clones are missing from TCRdb's copy, which holds only in-frame ones; the method was immunoSEQ multiplex PCR. Here the sample spans 100,000 to 150,000 clones, around 87% being singletons. The sequence was obtained from a man in his forties or fifties in good health. The source material was blood.

In nucleotides, the CDR3 is TGTGCCAGTGGACAGGAGATTCTCTATAATTCACCCCTCCACTTT. Translated, it gives CASGQEILYNSPLHF. This rearrangement joins TRBV19 to TRBJ1-6; 7 nucleotides line up with TRBD1. With V trimmed by 8 bases and J by 3 bases, 7 bases remained unmatched. The germline V gene encodes CDR1 LNHDA and CDR2 SQIVND (reference sequence). The CDR3 has 15 residues.